This T cell receptor beta chain was identified in a study of OX40 agonist ivuxolimab in advanced cancers. General observations from the study: With doses of 0.1 to 3.0 mg/kg, CD4+ and CD8+ blood T cells had undergone clonal expansion by week 6. Normalized T-cell clonal expansion was also low in a subset of nonresponders. Partial responders at 0.1-3.0 mg/kg showed near-lowest clonal expansion.

Blood was sampled at baseline, cycle 4 day 1, and cycle 7 day 1. Assay: immunoSEQ multiplex PCR; the TCRdb copy retains only in-frame clones and omits some. The sample shows about 77,000 clones, 81% of them seen only once. Germline V gene data show CDR1 as MDHEN and CDR2 as SYDVKM. Trimming took 3 bases from V and 6 from J, leaving 8 bases between them. This CDR3 spans 13 amino acids. This clone was seen a single time. What it recognizes is unknown. The receptor was isolated from an adult with an advanced solid tumor such as melanoma, head and neck, liver or kidney cancer. The sequencing used CD4+ or CD8+ T cells sorted from blood, collected in a trial of the OX40 agonist ivuxolimab. The V gene is TRBV28, the J gene TRBJ2-2; tentatively, D is TRBD1 or TRBD2 (6 bases each). The CDR3 here is CASSFRGAGELFF. The CDR3 nucleotides are TGTGCCAGCAGTTTTAGGGGGGCCGGGGAGCTGTTTTTT. The whole variable domain, filled in from reference TRBV28 and TRBJ2-2, reads DVKVTQSSRYLVKRTGEKVFLECVQDMDHENMFWYRQDPGLGLRLIYFSYDVKMKEKGDIPEGYSVSREKKERFSLILESASTNQTSMYLCASSFRGAGELFFGEGSRLTVL.